The 27 T cell receptor beta chains below come from one sample, sequenced in a study of blood T cell repertoires in COVID-19. TCRdb's copy holds only in-frame clones and misses some; the assay was immunoSEQ multiplex PCR. The sample contains about 170,000 clones, 85% of which appear only once. The sequenced sample was peripheral blood. All receptors derive from a woman older than 75 with COVID-19, enrolled during active disease.

This clone was picked up one time. This chain uses TRBV28 with TRBJ1-6, with D unresolved. Per the germline V gene, CDR1 is MDHEN and CDR2 is SYDVKM. The CDR3 covers 12 residues. Trimming took 6 bases from V and 9 from J, leaving 9 bases between them. The CDR3 coding sequence is TGTGCCAGCAGCCCCCCGGGTTCACCCCTCCACTTT. This encodes CASSPPGSPLHF.

The chain couples TRBV9 to TRBJ1-3; TRBD1 aligns across 9 bases. Germline lookup yields CDR1 SGDLS and CDR2 YYNGEE. V lost 4 bases and J lost 4; bases outside the gene matches: 18. The CDR3 spans 19 residues. CDR3: CASSSPWDRELSRGNTIYF. The CDR3 region has the DNA TGTGCCAGCAGCTCACCTTGGGACAGGGAACTGTCGAGAGGAAACACCATATATTTT. The full variable domain, rest sourced from reference TRBV9 and TRBJ1-3, is DSGVTQTPKHLITATGQRVTLRCSPRSGDLSVYWYQQSLDQGLQFLIQYYNGEERAKGNILERFSAQQFPDLHSELNLSSLELGDSALYFCASSSPWDRELSRGNTIYFGEGSWLTVV.

The chain employs TRBV28 and TRBJ2-7; the D gene is possibly TRBD1 (5 bases). Between the trimmed V and J ends, which lost 6 bases and 5 bases, there was a span of 14 bases. The CDR3 is made up of 13 amino acids. The germline CDR1 and CDR2 sequences are MDHEN and SYDVKM. The CDR3 reads CASSPRAENEQYF. CDR3 DNA: TGTGCCAGCAGCCCCAGGGCGGAGAACGAGCAGTACTTC.

The rearrangement uses TRBV20-1 and TRBJ2-7; D not resolved. The CDR3 contains 11 residues. Germline CDR1 is DFQATT and CDR2 is SNEGSKA (reference sequence). V dropped 0 bases and J dropped 11 bases, with 11 bases sitting between them. As DNA, the CDR3 is TGCAGTGCTAGAGATGGAAGGAGCGAGTACTTC. This encodes CSARDGRSEYF.

The chain uses TRBV10-3 and TRBJ1-2, with 8 bases lining up with TRBD1. Germline-derived CDR1 and CDR2 are ENHRY and SYGVKD. The CDR3 is made up of 16 amino acids. V lost 2 bases to trimming and J lost 7 bases; unmatched junction nucleotides: 12. The CDR3 sequence: CAISEPGTGDSRGYTF. In DNA form, the CDR3 reads TGTGCCATCAGTGAGCCCGGGACAGGAGATTCGCGTGGCTACACCTTC.

The V gene is TRBV9, the J gene TRBJ2-1; 8 bases fit TRBD1. CDR3 length: 15 residues. From germline, CDR1 is SGDLS and CDR2 YYNGEE. The trim removed 4 bases at V and 5 bases at J, leaving 8 bases unmatched. The CDR3 nucleotides are TGTGCCAGCAGCAAAGCCGGGACAGGCAACAATGAGCAGTTCTTC. Translated: CASSKAGTGNNEQFF.

The CDR3 DNA reads TGTGCCATCAGTGAGTCGATGGGGGGATCCTACGAGCAGTACTTC. Its protein product is CAISESMGGSYEQYF. The rearrangement links TRBV10-3 to TRBJ2-7; TRBD2 is a possible D gene (6 bases). V was pared by 0 bases and J by 1 base, with 10 bases between. Germline V gene sequence: CDR1 ENHRY, CDR2 SYGVKD. This CDR3 is 15 amino acids long.

The rearrangement joins TRBV18 to TRBJ1-5, with D uncertain. There are 13 residues in the CDR3. The germline gives CDR1 KGHSH, CDR2 LQKENI. The germline V and J ends were trimmed by 4 bases and 2 bases, with 6 bases remaining between them. As DNA, the CDR3 is TGTGCCAGCTCACAGCGGCGCAATCAGCCCCAGCATTTT. Its protein is CASSQRRNQPQHF.

The V call is TRBV2, the J call TRBJ2-1; 10 positions agree with TRBD2. In germline, CDR1 is SNHLY, CDR2 FYNNEI. This CDR3 has 15 residues. Unmatched junction bases numbered 9, after V lost 8 bases and J lost 5 bases. As DNA, the CDR3 is TGTGCCAGCGGTACATGGACTAGCGGTGACAATGAGCAGTTCTTC. This sequence encodes CASGTWTSGDNEQFF.

V usage is TRBV5-1 and J usage is TRBJ1-3, with D hard to call. The CDR3 consists of 16 residues. Germline assignment: CDR1 SGHRS and CDR2 YFSETQ. The V and J ends lost 6 bases and 0 bases respectively, with 16 bases between them. The chain's CDR3 is CASTREGTNSGNTIYF. The CDR3 DNA reads as TGCGCCAGCACCCGGGAGGGCACCAACTCTGGAAACACCATATATTTT.

This clone was seen a few times. The V gene is TRBV11-2, the J gene TRBJ1-2, with TRBD1 matching over 7 bases. Germline lookup yields CDR1 SGHAT and CDR2 FQNNGV. J lost 8 bases, V lost 4 bases, and 7 bases had no gene match. The CDR3 is made up of 13 amino acids. CDR3 nucleotide sequence: TGTGCCAGCAGCTCGGAGGGGGCTGGAGGCTACACCTTC. Translation gives CASSSEGAGGYTF.

This chain links TRBV18 with TRBJ1-5; weak D call: TRBD1 (5 bases). Germline V lookup: CDR1 KGHSH, CDR2 LQKENI. CDR3 length: 14 residues. Trimming removed 4 bases at V and 3 bases at J, with 10 bases between. CDR3 bases: TGTGCCAGCTCACGGGGGGAATCCAATCAGCCCCAGCATTTT. This codes for CASSRGESNQPQHF.

The table lists this clone with a count of one. J is TRBJ2-5 and V is TRBV5-4, with no clear D. The germline CDR1 and CDR2 sequences are SGHNT and YYREEE (reference sequence). The CDR3 is made up of 13 amino acids. V was trimmed by 2 bases and J by 1 base, leaving 6 bases between them. CDR3 in amino acids: CASSLYSQETQYF. As DNA, the CDR3 is TGTGCCAGCAGCTTATACAGCCAAGAGACCCAGTACTTC.

This sequence joins TRBV27 and TRBJ2-5; TRBD2 matches 9 bases. The ends lost 5 bases at V and 4 bases at J; junction bases unmatched: 11. CDR3 length: 16 amino acids. CDR1 is MNHEY and CDR2 is SMNVEV in the germline V gene (reference sequence). Here the CDR3 reads CASSPRLAEGGETQYF. In DNA, the CDR3 is TGTGCCAGCAGTCCTAGACTAGCGGAGGGGGGAGAGACCCAGTACTTC.

V gene TRBV9 combines with J gene TRBJ1-2, with D possibly TRBD1 on 6 matching bases. Germline V gives CDR1 SGDLS, CDR2 YYNGEE. The CDR3 totals 15 residues. The germline V and J ends were trimmed by 3 bases and 4 bases, with 16 bases remaining between them. In nucleotides, the CDR3 is TGTGCCAGCAGCGCCTCAGGGGCGACAATCTATGGCTACACCTTC. This encodes CASSASGATIYGYTF.

The CDR3 region is CASSSNTGTEAFF. For the CDR3, the DNA is TGTGCCAGCAGCTCTAATACGGGCACTGAAGCTTTCTTT. J is TRBJ1-1 and V is TRBV7-9, with D unclear. The CDR3 sequence is 13 residues long. Trimming stripped 4 bases from V and 4 bases from J, with 10 bases between. Germline values: CDR1 SEHNR, CDR2 FQNEAQ (reference sequence).

The V gene is TRBV5-1, the J gene TRBJ1-1; no clear D. This CDR3 is built from 12 residues. Germline loops: CDR1 SGHRS, CDR2 YFSETQ. V lost 6 bases and J lost 9, with 15 bases in between. DNA of the CDR3: TGCGCCAGCAAAATTGCACAGACCCAAGCTTTCTTT. It yields the protein CASKIAQTQAFF. Filled out from reference TRBV5-1 and TRBJ1-1, the complete variable domain reads KAGVTQTPRYLIKTRGQQVTLSCSPISGHRSVSWYQQTPGQGLQFLFEYFSETQRNKGNFPGRFSGRQFSNSRSEMNVSTLELGDSALYLCASKIAQTQAFFGQGTRLTVV.

The chain carries TRBV4-1 and TRBJ1-1; no clear D. Germline V gene lookup returns CDR1 MGHRA and CDR2 YSYEKL. CDR3 length: 13 amino acids. V was pared by 0 bases and J by 4 bases, with 6 bases between. The CDR3 loop is CASSQDRGTEAFF. CDR3 nucleotides: TGCGCCAGCAGCCAAGATCGGGGCACTGAAGCTTTCTTT.

The chain has TRBV14 and TRBJ1-4, with D possibly being TRBD1 (5 bases). From germline, CDR1 is SGHDN and CDR2 FVKESK. The CDR3 sequence is 14 residues long. V was pared by 4 bases and J by 0 bases, with 6 bases between. CDR3 sequence reads: CASSPTATNEKLFF. CDR3 nucleotides: TGTGCCAGCAGCCCGACAGCAACTAATGAAAAACTGTTTTTT.

The gene calls are TRBV5-6 and TRBJ1-2; D possibly corresponds to TRBD1 (5 bases). With 4 bases removed from V and 5 bases from J, the gap between germline ends came to 18 bases. The V gene's germline CDR1 is SGHDT and CDR2 YYEEEE. This CDR3 contains 15 residues. This CDR3 is CASSMTALVAYGYTF. The CDR3 nucleotides are TGTGCCAGCAGCATGACAGCTCTGGTGGCTTATGGCTACACCTTC.

This clone was seen only once. The chain joins TRBV24-1 to TRBJ2-7; a possible D gene is TRBD2 (5 bases). This CDR3 is built from 15 residues. Trimming left V 5 bases short and J 3 bases short, with 16 bases between. The V gene's germline CDR1 is KGHDR and CDR2 SFDVKD. The chain's CDR3 is CATSGPGVSGYEQYF. DNA for the CDR3: TGTGCCACCAGTGGACCCGGGGTCTCAGGCTACGAGCAGTACTTC.

This clone was observed a single time. The V call is TRBV21-1, the J call TRBJ1-4; the DNA was not compared with TRBD1, the D call given in the table. TRBV21-1 is recorded as a pseudogene. The CDR3 extends over 17 amino acids. The CDR3 reads CASSKRVMEQGEEKLFF. DNA for the CDR3: TGTGCCAGCAGCAAAAGAGTAATGGAGCAGGGGGAGGAAAAACTGTTTTTT.

CDR3 nucleotides: TGCGCCAGCAGCTTCACGAGCGGGCAGCCCCAGCATTTT. Its protein is CASSFTSGQPQHF. V gene TRBV5-1 combines with J gene TRBJ1-5, with D unclear. The CDR3 spans 13 residues. CDR1 is SGHRS and CDR2 is YFSETQ in the germline V gene. V was shortened by 2 bases and J by 7 bases, with 10 bases between the two germline ends.

The chain links TRBV9 to TRBJ2-5; TRBD1 aligns across 8 bases. Germline assignment: CDR1 SGDLS and CDR2 YYNGEE. The V gene end was trimmed by 4 bases and the J gene end by 5 bases; junction bases not matched to a gene: 4. The CDR3 sequence is 13 residues long. The chain's CDR3 is CASSPTGVETQYF. Here the CDR3 DNA reads TGTGCCAGCAGCCCGACAGGGGTGGAGACCCAGTACTTC.

The chain is built from TRBV5-1 and TRBJ2-7, with TRBD2 matching 7 bases. V shed 1 base, J shed 0 bases, and the junction held 1 base outside the gene matches. This CDR3 has 14 amino acids. CDR1 SGHRS and CDR2 YFSETQ come from the germline V gene. The chain's CDR3 is CASSLSGNSYEQYF. The CDR3 DNA reads as TGCGCCAGCAGCTTGAGCGGGAACTCCTACGAGCAGTACTTC.

The rearrangement uses TRBV2 and TRBJ1-5; a weak D match, TRBD1 (6 bases). V was trimmed by 6 bases and J by 4 bases, leaving 16 bases between them. The CDR3 covers 15 residues. Per the germline V gene, CDR1 is SNHLY and CDR2 is FYNNEI. The CDR3 nucleotides read TGTGCCAGCAGCGACCAACTTACAGGGAATCAGCCCCAGCATTTT. Translated, it gives CASSDQLTGNQPQHF.

V gene TRBV5-1 combines with J gene TRBJ2-2, with 8 bases lining up with TRBD2. Germline V gene data show CDR1 as SGHRS and CDR2 as YFSETQ. The CDR3 covers 16 residues. The V and J ends lost 1 base and 5 bases, in that order; junction bases with no gene match: 7. CDR3 coding DNA: TGCGCCAGCAGCTTGACCGGACTAGCAAGTACCGGGGAGCTGTTTTTT. Residues: CASSLTGLASTGELFF.